This paragraph covers one T cell receptor (beta chain) sequence. The data stem from a study of blood T cell repertoires in COVID-19. Overall study: Acute and convalescent COVID-19 specimens originated in the United States, Italy and Spain.

This CDR3 contains 18 residues. Germline CDR1 SNHLY, CDR2 FYNNEI. The ends lost 3 bases at V and 5 bases at J; junction bases unmatched: 16. Sequenced by immunoSEQ multiplex PCR; TCRdb stores in-frame clones only, minus some. This sample yields around 250,000 clones, of which 75% to 85% are seen a single time; 5.1% belongs to the top ten. J is TRBJ2-3 and V is TRBV2; 8 nucleotides align to TRBD2. What was sequenced was peripheral blood. The receptor was derived from a man aged 45-65 years with active or convalescent COVID-19. CDR3 in amino acids: CASSELRGAGGRGDTQYF. In nucleotides, the CDR3 is TGTGCCAGCAGTGAGCTCCGGGGGGCGGGAGGACGGGGAGATACGCAGTATTTT.